These 5 T cell receptor beta chains came from one sample sequenced in a study of T-cell reconstitution after alpha-beta-depleted transplantation in children. Unique molecular identifiers were incorporated during preparation of the TCRbeta library. TCRdb recomputed calls from the PCR reads with MiXCR, one row per CDR3 protein. The table has approximately 400,000 distinct CDR3 sequences, approximately 11% seen once. The source material was PBMCs from the stem cell graft donor, sampled from the stem cell graft. These receptor sequences come from a human donor who donated a stem cell graft to a child with acute myeloid leukemia.

J is TRBJ2-7 and V is TRBV11-2; D possibly corresponds to TRBD1 (5 bases). V dropped 1 base and J dropped 6 bases, with 13 bases sitting between them. The CDR3 sequence is 14 residues long. Germline values: CDR1 SGHAT, CDR2 FQNNGV. CDR3 coding DNA: TGTGCCAGCAGCTTAGTGTCAGGGATGGGCGAGCAGTACGTC. As protein: CASSLVSGMGEQYV.

The chain joins TRBV18 to TRBJ1-3; D unclear. CDR1 KGHSH and CDR2 LQKENI come from the germline V gene. This CDR3 comprises 14 residues. Trimming cost V 3 bases and J 8 bases, with 14 bases left between them. The CDR3 here is CASSPERLLHTIYF. The DNA for the CDR3 is TGTGCCAGCTCACCGGAGAGGTTACTACACACCATATATTTT. The full variable domain, in which reference TRBV18 and TRBJ1-3 provide the parts outside the CDR3, is NAGVMQNPRHLVRRRGQEARLRCSPMKGHSHVYWYRQLPEEGLKFMVYLQKENIIDESGMPKERFSAEFPKEGPSILRIQQVVRGDSAAYFCASSPERLLHTIYFGEGSWLTVV.

The gene calls are TRBV5-1 and TRBJ2-3, with D perhaps matching TRBD2 (6 bases). This CDR3 has 17 amino acids. Trimming pared 0 bases from V and 1 base from J, leaving 15 bases between. CDR1 and CDR2 (germline): SGHRS, YFSETQ. CDR3 DNA: TGCGCCAGCAGCTTGGGGGCCTCCTCTAGCGGCACAGATACGCAGTATTTT. Its translation: CASSLGASSSGTDTQYF.

This clonotype was detected only a few times. The chain employs TRBV29-1 and TRBJ1-3, with 10 bases identical to TRBD1. The CDR3 totals 13 residues. Looked up from germline, CDR1 is SQVTM and CDR2 is ANQGSEA. With V trimmed by 5 bases and J by 4 bases, 2 bases remained unmatched. CDR3 region: CSVRTGGGNTIYF. DNA for the CDR3: TGCAGCGTTCGGACAGGGGGAGGAAACACCATATATTTT. Drawing the rest from reference TRBV29-1 and TRBJ1-3, the complete variable domain is SAVISQKPSRDICQRGTSLTIQCQVDSQVTMMFWYRQQPGQSLTLIATANQGSEATYESGFVIDKFPISRPNLTFSTLTVSNMSPEDSSIYLCSVRTGGGNTIYFGEGSWLTVV.

This clonotype was counted only a few times. The rearrangement joins TRBV12-5 to TRBJ1-2; D is perhaps TRBD1 (6 bases). This CDR3 contains 15 residues. The germline V gene has CDR1 LGHNT and CDR2 FRNRAP. Trimming left V 2 bases short and J 1 base short, with 11 bases between. The CDR3 reads CASGLRDRFNYGYTF. CDR3 bases: TGTGCTAGTGGTTTGAGAGACAGGTTTAACTATGGCTACACCTTC. The variable domain in full, completed from reference TRBV12-5 and TRBJ1-2, reads DARVTQTPRHKVTEMGQEVTMRCQPILGHNTVFWYRQTMMQGLELLAYFRNRAPLDDSGMPKDRFSAEMPDATLATLKIQPSEPRDSAVYFCASGLRDRFNYGYTFGSGTRLTVV.